Shown below are 32 T cell receptor beta chains from a single sample sequenced in a study of shared clonotypes between healthy human individuals. The data were produced by immunoSEQ multiplex PCR, yet TCRdb's version contains in-frame clones alone and is incomplete. The sample holds some 1.5 million clones; about 96% are singletons and the top ten take roughly 1.1%. The source material was naive CD4+ T cells sorted from blood. Documented subset: CD45RA+ positively selected. These receptors came from a man aged 30-40 years in good health.

The CDR3 DNA reads TGCGCCAGCAGCCAAGGCCGGGGGTTCAGGTCGGATACGCAGTATTTT. It yields the protein CASSQGRGFRSDTQYF. The rearrangement uses TRBV4-3 and TRBJ2-3; tentatively, D is TRBD2 (6 bases). The CDR3 is made up of 16 amino acids. V dropped 1 base and J dropped 6 bases, with 17 bases sitting between them. Germline assignment: CDR1 LGHNA and CDR2 YSLEER.

V usage is TRBV9 and J usage is TRBJ2-2, with a possible D match to TRBD2 (6 bases). CDR1 SGDLS and CDR2 YYNGEE come from the germline V gene. V lost 4 bases, J lost 0 bases, and 10 bases lay in between. This CDR3 spans 15 amino acids. CDR3 DNA: TGTGCCAGCAGCTTTGGACTATCGAACACCGGGGAGCTGTTTTTT. It translates to CASSFGLSNTGELFF. The variable domain in full, completed from reference TRBV9 and TRBJ2-2, reads DSGVTQTPKHLITATGQRVTLRCSPRSGDLSVYWYQQSLDQGLQFLIQYYNGEERAKGNILERFSAQQFPDLHSELNLSSLELGDSALYFCASSFGLSNTGELFFGEGSRLTVL.

The chain is built from TRBV6-5 and TRBJ2-7; tentatively, D is TRBD2 (7 bases). The length of the CDR3 is 16 residues. Germline CDR1 and CDR2: MNHEY and SVGAGI. V was clipped by 4 bases and J by 3 bases, with 19 bases between them. This chain's CDR3 is CASSSLRGEGHYEQYF. Here the CDR3 DNA reads TGTGCCAGCAGTTCCCTGAGGGGGGAGGGCCACTACGAGCAGTACTTC.

CDR3 sequence: CATDTGTGAYEQYF. CDR3 nucleotide sequence: TGTGCCACCGATACCGGGACAGGGGCCTACGAGCAGTACTTC. The genes are TRBV10-3 and TRBJ2-7, with 10 bases lining up with TRBD1. The germline CDR1 and CDR2 sequences are ENHRY and SYGVKD. J gave up 2 bases and V 10 bases, and 8 bases lay outside the gene matches. CDR3 length: 14 amino acids.

The J gene is TRBJ2-5, the V gene TRBV5-1; 8 bases align to TRBD1. CDR1 is SGHRS, CDR2 YFSETQ, per germline. Losses at the gene ends were 0 bases for V and 4 bases for J; bases not matched to a gene: 8. The CDR3 has 16 residues. The CDR3 loop reads CASSLEIQGAGETQYF. The CDR3 DNA reads as TGCGCCAGCAGCTTGGAAATCCAGGGGGCAGGAGAGACCCAGTACTTC.

The J gene is TRBJ1-1, the V gene TRBV2, with D uncertain. V lost 7 bases, J lost 0 bases, and 9 bases lay in between. Germline assignment: CDR1 SNHLY and CDR2 FYNNEI. This CDR3 region has 13 residues. The CDR3 region is CASTFLMNTEAFF. The CDR3 DNA reads as TGTGCCAGCACCTTCTTAATGAACACTGAAGCTTTCTTT.

V is TRBV5-1 and J is TRBJ1-2; 7 positions match TRBD1. Looked up from germline, CDR1 is SGHRS and CDR2 is YFSETQ. There are 15 residues in the CDR3. V was clipped by 4 bases and J by 5 bases; unmatched bases: 11. The CDR3 DNA is TGCGCCAGCAGCCAGGGACAGTCGATCTTTTATGGCTACACCTTC. It codes for CASSQGQSIFYGYTF.

V gene TRBV5-1 combines with J gene TRBJ1-2; D gene uncertain. Trimming shortened V by 4 bases and J by 0 bases, and 16 bases separated the two germline ends. This CDR3 spans 16 amino acids. Germline V gene lookup returns CDR1 SGHRS and CDR2 YFSETQ. CDR3 sequence (DNA): TGCGCCAGCAGCCCCGGGAGGAGTGACTCTAACTATGGCTACACCTTC. The encoded protein is CASSPGRSDSNYGYTF.

This clone has a single count. The rearrangement uses TRBV15 and TRBJ1-5, with 9 bases fitting TRBD1. The germline V gene has CDR1 LNHNV and CDR2 YYDKDF (reference sequence). The CDR3 loop spans 18 amino acids. J was trimmed by 0 bases and V by 2 bases; bases with no gene match: 8. CDR3 sequence (DNA): TGTGCCACCAGCAGATCGGACAGGGGACCTTATAGCAATCAGCCCCAGCATTTT. Translating gives CATSRSDRGPYSNQPQHF. Full variable domain (outside the CDR3, taken from reference TRBV15 and TRBJ1-5): DAMVIQNPRYQVTQFGKPVTLSCSQTLNHNVMYWYQQKSSQAPKLLFHYYDKDFNNEADTPDNFQSRRPNTSFCFLDIRSPGLGDTAMYLCATSRSDRGPYSNQPQHFGDGTRLSIL.

This CDR3 is CASSARTSGPHNEQFF. The CDR3 nucleotides read TGCGCCAGCAGTGCCCGCACTAGCGGCCCCCACAATGAGCAGTTCTTC. V is TRBV10-1 and J is TRBJ2-1; 8 positions agree with TRBD2. Unmatched junction bases numbered 10, after V lost 4 bases and J lost 5 bases. The CDR3 is 16 residues long. Germline CDR1 WNHNN, CDR2 SYGVQD (reference sequence).

In its sample, this clone was seen once. The gene calls are TRBV2 and TRBJ1-1, with D possibly TRBD1 on 5 matching bases. V was cut by 10 bases and J by 0 bases, with 12 bases left in between. This CDR3 is built from 13 residues. From germline, CDR1 is SNHLY and CDR2 FYNNEI. CDR3 bases: TGTGCCACCAATGGGGGGTTGAACACTGAAGCTTTCTTT. The encoded protein is CATNGGLNTEAFF.

The V call is TRBV11-3, the J call TRBJ2-1, with 9 bases aligning to TRBD1. The CDR3 contains 17 residues. Germline CDR1 reads SGHNT; CDR2 reads YENEEA. V lost 5 bases to trimming and J lost 4 bases; unmatched junction nucleotides: 12. The CDR3 sequence: CASSLRAGQGIYNEQFF. The CDR3 bases are TGTGCCAGCAGCCTCAGAGCGGGACAGGGAATATACAATGAGCAGTTCTTC.

The CDR3 DNA sequence: TGCGCCAGCCACCTAGGGACAAGTGGAAACACCATATATTTT. It is translated as CASHLGTSGNTIYF. The rearrangement joins TRBV5-1 to TRBJ1-3, with D perhaps matching TRBD1 (6 bases). The CDR3 extends over 14 amino acids. The germline V gene encodes CDR1 SGHRS and CDR2 YFSETQ. Trimming cost V 7 bases and J 3 bases, with 14 bases left between them.

V gene TRBV18 combines with J gene TRBJ2-1, with D possibly TRBD1 on 5 matching bases. V lost 6 bases, J lost 6 bases, and 12 bases lay in between. The CDR3 is 13 residues long. Germline assignment: CDR1 KGHSH and CDR2 LQKENI. The CDR3 sequence is CASSSTGSNEQFF. In DNA, the CDR3 is TGTGCCAGCTCTTCTACAGGTTCCAATGAGCAGTTCTTC.

CDR3 in amino acids: CASSPWTGGKVMETQYF. The CDR3 DNA reads TGTGCCAGCTCACCATGGACAGGGGGAAAAGTAATGGAGACCCAGTACTTC. This rearrangement joins TRBV18 to TRBJ2-5, with 10 bases lining up with TRBD1. Germline CDR1 reads KGHSH; CDR2 reads LQKENI. The CDR3 spans 17 residues. V shed 2 bases and J 5 bases; nucleotides not matched to a gene: 11.

The V gene is TRBV21-1, the J gene TRBJ2-1. TRBV21-1 is recorded as a pseudogene. The CDR3 spans 11 residues. CDR3 region: CASSIPYEQFF. The CDR3 coding sequence is TGTGCCAGCAGCATTCCGTACGAGCAGTTCTTC.

This clone appeared once. The V and J genes are TRBV19 and TRBJ2-3; a possible D gene is TRBD1 (6 bases). This CDR3 is built from 17 residues. Germline CDR1 LNHDA, CDR2 SQIVND (reference sequence). The ends were cut back, 0 bases at V and 6 bases at J, with 19 bases in the middle. CDR3 sequence: CASSIDPPLQGQDTQYF. The CDR3 DNA reads as TGTGCCAGTAGTATAGATCCCCCCTTGCAGGGGCAGGATACGCAGTATTTT.

V usage is TRBV19 and J usage is TRBJ2-7; a possible D gene is TRBD2 (5 bases). Between the trimmed V and J ends, which lost 5 bases and 3 bases, there was a span of 17 bases. The CDR3 contains 15 residues. Germline values: CDR1 LNHDA, CDR2 SQIVND (reference sequence). The CDR3 DNA is TGTGCCAGTAGTGCCCAGCGGACGGTCGGCTACGAGCAGTACTTC. Residues: CASSAQRTVGYEQYF.

This chain uses TRBV5-1 with TRBJ2-3, with 9 bases matching TRBD1. The CDR3 length is 18 residues. Trimming cost V 4 bases and J 3 bases; bases outside gene matches: 15. Per germline, CDR1 SGHRS and CDR2 YFSETQ. This chain's CDR3 is CASSPLPPGQGTTDTQYF. DNA of the CDR3: TGCGCCAGCAGCCCACTCCCTCCGGGACAGGGCACGACAGATACGCAGTATTTT.

The chain recombines TRBV29-1 with TRBJ1-1; D is unclear. Germline CDR1 reads SQVTM; CDR2 reads ANQGSEA. The CDR3 runs 13 residues. V was clipped by 2 bases and J by 4 bases, with 11 bases between them. The CDR3 DNA reads as TGCAGCGTTGAAAGGCGACTTGGCACTGAAGCTTTCTTT. Amino acid sequence: CSVERRLGTEAFF.

CDR3 loop: CASSPTSGVHGTDTQYF. Written as DNA, the CDR3 is TGTGCCAGCTCACCAACCAGCGGGGTCCACGGCACAGATACGCAGTATTTT. This chain links TRBV18 with TRBJ2-3, with 7 bases that match TRBD2. Germline V gene sequence: CDR1 KGHSH, CDR2 LQKENI. The junction had 9 bases not matched to a gene; V was cut back by 2 bases and J by 1 base. The CDR3 is made up of 17 amino acids.

The rearrangement links TRBV9 to TRBJ1-2, with a weak D call TRBD1 (6 bases). The CDR3 has 13 amino acids. Germline V gives CDR1 SGDLS, CDR2 YYNGEE. V was trimmed by 4 bases and J by 4 bases, leaving 11 bases between them. CDR3 region: CASSLGQRYGYTF. The DNA for the CDR3 is TGTGCCAGCAGCCTCGGACAGCGCTATGGCTACACCTTC.

This chain joins TRBV5-1 and TRBJ2-1; tentatively, D is TRBD1 (8 bases). V lost 4 bases, J lost 1 base, and 12 bases lay in between. Germline CDR1 and CDR2: SGHRS and YFSETQ. This CDR3 region has 15 residues. CDR3 region: CASSPQGGSYNEQFF. DNA for the CDR3: TGCGCCAGCAGCCCACAGGGGGGGTCCTACAATGAGCAGTTCTTC.

This sequence joins TRBV9 and TRBJ2-3; TRBD2 is a possible D gene (6 bases). Germline CDR1 SGDLS, CDR2 YYNGEE. This CDR3 has 17 amino acids. Trimming stripped 1 base from V and 2 bases from J, with 17 bases between. The DNA for the CDR3 is TGTGCCAGCAGCGTAAACCCTCGTCGGGAGAACACAGATACGCAGTATTTT. Amino acids: CASSVNPRRENTDTQYF.

The chain employs TRBV7-3 and TRBJ2-5, with D unclear. Germline CDR1 SGHTA, CDR2 FQGTGA. V dropped 5 bases and J dropped 1 base, with 8 bases sitting between them. This CDR3 is built from 13 residues. The CDR3 loop reads CASSQGFQETQYF. The CDR3 DNA reads TGTGCCAGCAGCCAAGGGTTCCAAGAGACCCAGTACTTC.

J is TRBJ2-5 and V is TRBV5-4; D may be TRBD1 (6 bases). Trimming cost V 3 bases and J 5 bases, with 14 bases left between them. Germline lookup yields CDR1 SGHNT and CDR2 YYREEE (reference sequence). The CDR3 spans 14 residues. CDR3 protein: CASSYSGARETQYF. In nucleotides, the CDR3 is TGTGCCAGCAGCTATTCAGGGGCGCGGGAGACCCAGTACTTC.

The V and J genes are TRBV27 and TRBJ2-1, with TRBD2 identical over 7 bases. Germline lookup yields CDR1 MNHEY and CDR2 SMNVEV (reference sequence). There are 15 residues in the CDR3. With V trimmed by 2 bases and J by 5 bases, 6 bases remained unmatched. CDR3 sequence (DNA): TGTGCCAGCAGTTTACGGGGGGTCAATAACAATGAGCAGTTCTTC. Residues: CASSLRGVNNNEQFF.

The V call is TRBV10-2, the J call TRBJ1-4, with D perhaps matching TRBD1 (5 bases). The CDR3 covers 14 residues. V was shortened by 10 bases and J by 3 bases, with 15 bases between the two germline ends. Germline loops: CDR1 WSHSY, CDR2 SAAADI. The CDR3 loop reads CAIRPTASNEKLFF. The CDR3 region has the DNA TGCGCCATCCGCCCGACAGCATCTAATGAAAAACTGTTTTTT.

The V gene is TRBV7-3, the J gene TRBJ2-3; D ambiguous. There are 14 residues in the CDR3. Germline loops: CDR1 SGHTA, CDR2 FQGTGA. The V end lost 4 bases, the J end lost 4 bases, and 12 bases lay between the germline ends. The CDR3 loop is CASSSGGRSDTQYF. CDR3 nucleotide sequence: TGTGCCAGCAGCTCCGGTGGTAGGTCAGATACGCAGTATTTT.

The chain joins TRBV6-5 to TRBJ1-1; possibly TRBD1 for D (6 bases). Germline CDR1 and CDR2: MNHEY and SVGAGI. Trimming cost V 7 bases and J 1 base, with 10 bases left between them. The CDR3 loop spans 13 amino acids. The CDR3 DNA reads as TGTGCCAGCACCAAACAGGGGAACACTGAAGCTTTCTTT. Its protein is CASTKQGNTEAFF.

V gene TRBV11-3 combines with J gene TRBJ2-1, with D perhaps matching TRBD2 (5 bases). Germline loops: CDR1 SGHNT, CDR2 YENEEA. This CDR3 region has 13 residues. The V gene lost 5 bases and the J gene lost 2 bases, with 7 bases spanning the gap. The CDR3 sequence: CASSPGTYNEQFF. CDR3 bases: TGTGCCAGCAGCCCGGGGACCTACAATGAGCAGTTCTTC.

The genes are TRBV10-3 and TRBJ2-7; 7 bases line up with TRBD1. J gave up 2 bases and V 7 bases, and 14 bases lay outside the gene matches. The CDR3 spans 16 residues. Germline CDR1 ENHRY, CDR2 SYGVKD. The CDR3 sequence is CAIKDLGTASPYEQYF. CDR3 bases: TGTGCCATCAAAGATTTGGGGACAGCATCCCCCTACGAGCAGTACTTC.